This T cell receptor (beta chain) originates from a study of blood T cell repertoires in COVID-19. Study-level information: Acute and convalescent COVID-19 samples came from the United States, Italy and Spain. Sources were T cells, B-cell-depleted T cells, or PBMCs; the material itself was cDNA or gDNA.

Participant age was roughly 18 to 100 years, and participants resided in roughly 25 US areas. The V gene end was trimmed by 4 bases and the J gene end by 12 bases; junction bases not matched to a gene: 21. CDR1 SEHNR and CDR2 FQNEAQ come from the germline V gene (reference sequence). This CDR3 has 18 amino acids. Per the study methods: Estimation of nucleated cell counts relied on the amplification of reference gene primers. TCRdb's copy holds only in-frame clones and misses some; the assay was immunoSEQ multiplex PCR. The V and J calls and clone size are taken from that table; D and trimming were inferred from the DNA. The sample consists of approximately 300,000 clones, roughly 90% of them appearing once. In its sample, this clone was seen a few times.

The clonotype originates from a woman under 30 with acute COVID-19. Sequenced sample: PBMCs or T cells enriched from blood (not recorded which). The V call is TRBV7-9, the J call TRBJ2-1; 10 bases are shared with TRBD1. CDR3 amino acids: CASSSKDRGGSFVEGQFF. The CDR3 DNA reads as TGTGCCAGCAGCTCGAAGGACAGGGGGGGTAGTTTTGTCGAGGGGCAGTTCTTC.